This TCR beta chain was captured by sequencing in a study of a mutant IDH1 vaccine in newly diagnosed glioma. The overall study: Treated patients showed a male proportion of roughly 62%, a female proportion of 37.5%, and a mean age of around 40 years. Patients arrived already treated with radiotherapy, temozolomide, or both, most having had both.

Study observations and caveats: Top peripheral T cell clonotype shifts appeared unrelated to pseudoprogression.

Time point meaning: week 5, during vaccination. Each dose of the vaccine consisted of 300 ug of mutant IDH1 20-mer peptide, with topical imiquimod. Donor diagnoses consisted of new WHO grade 3 or 4 IDH1-mutant, ATRX-lost astrocytomas. TCRdb keeps only in-frame clones here, not all; method: immunoSEQ multiplex PCR. The repertoire consists of 30,000 to 45,000 clones, with approximately 80% occurring once and the leading ten covering 5.5%. On this clone: Antigen: not known. The sample carries other DNA sequences with the same CDR3.

Germline CDR1 SGHNT, CDR2 YYREEE (reference sequence). CDR3 size: 14 residues. V lost 4 bases and J lost 2, with 12 bases in between. The chain employs TRBV5-4 and TRBJ1-1; tentative D call: TRBD1 (5 bases). This clonotype was sampled from a man in his forties with glioma. The material sequenced was PBMCs, taken from a glioma patient whose treatment included an IDH1 peptide vaccine. The CDR3 here is CASSLQGVNTEAFF. The CDR3 bases are TGTGCCAGCAGCCTCCAGGGAGTCAACACTGAAGCTTTCTTT.